The rows below give T cell receptor beta chains drawn from one sample of a study of OX40 agonist ivuxolimab in advanced cancers. Sequencing used immunoSEQ multiplex PCR; TCRdb keeps in-frame clones, though not all of them. The data contain around 67,000 clones, 80% of them seen just once; the ten biggest clones take up 1.2%. Sequenced here: CD4+ or CD8+ T cells sorted from blood, sampled in a trial of the OX40 agonist ivuxolimab. These receptors were obtained from an adult with an advanced solid tumor such as melanoma, head and neck, liver or kidney cancer. Each CDR3 is given with its conserved first and last residue. The D gene is left open where the match is weak. Some rows have no size entry. The others give once, few or many, or a class for an expanded clone.

.	.	TRBV5-1	TRBJ2-7	CASSLDRSYEQYF	TGCGCCAGCAGCCTGGACAGATCCTACGAGCAGTACTTC
.	few	TRBV2	TRBJ1-6	CASSEALVYNSPLHF	TGTGCCAGCAGTGAAGCGCTTGTCTATAATTCACCCCTCCACTTT
TRBD1	.	TRBV6-5	TRBJ1-5	CASSSGTGWFQPQHF	TGTGCCAGCAGTTCCGGGACAGGGTGGTTTCAGCCCCAGCATTTT
.	few	TRBV5-1	TRBJ1-6	CASSLEGAGNSPLHF	TGCGCCAGCAGCTTGGAGGGAGCAGGGAACTCACCCCTCCACTTT
.	.	TRBV6-5	TRBJ1-2	CASSLRDGYTF	TGTGCCAGCAGCTTGAGGGATGGCTACACCTTC
TRBD1	.	TRBV19	TRBJ1-2	CASILWDRGRVPCGYTF	TGTGCCAGTATCTTGTGGGACAGGGGGCGAGTTCCCTGTGGCTACACCTTC
TRBD1	.	TRBV2	TRBJ1-5	CASSPTGYSQPQHF	TGTGCCAGCAGCCCGACAGGGTATAGTCAGCCCCAGCATTTT
TRBD2	.	TRBV7-9	TRBJ2-1	CASSLGGSPSYNEQFF	TGTGCCAGCAGCTTGGGGGGGAGTCCCTCCTACAATGAGCAGTTCTTC
TRBD1	.	TRBV14	TRBJ1-1	CASSQGWTGGLEAFF	TGTGCCAGCAGCCAAGGGTGGACAGGGGGCTTAGAAGCTTTCTTT
TRBD1	.	TRBV15	TRBJ2-7	CATSRPGQGAPEQYF	TGTGCCACCAGCAGACCGGGACAGGGGGCGCCTGAGCAGTACTTC
.	many	TRBV5-1	TRBJ2-5	CASSLEGETQYF	TGCGCCAGCAGCTTGGAGGGGGAGACCCAGTACTTC
TRBD2	.	TRBV6-1	TRBJ2-1	CASSALAGGLSFNEQFF	TGTGCCAGCAGTGCCCTAGCGGGGGGACTCTCTTTTAATGAGCAGTTCTTC
TRBD2	.	TRBV4-2	TRBJ2-5	CASSPTVGLAGGPQETQYF	TGTGCCAGCAGCCCCACAGTGGGACTAGCGGGGGGGCCTCAAGAGACCCAGTACTTC
.	.	TRBV14	TRBJ1-1	CASSLPGTLNTEAFF	TGTGCCAGCAGCCTTCCCGGGACACTGAACACTGAAGCTTTCTTT
.	.	TRBV7-2	TRBJ1-1	CASSLGYVGPEAFF	TGTGCCAGCAGCTTAGGGTACGTGGGGCCTGAAGCTTTCTTT
.	.	TRBV2	TRBJ2-2	CASSPTAPGTGELFF	TGTGCCAGCAGCCCAACCGCCCCCGGCACCGGGGAGCTGTTTTTT
TRBD1	.	TRBV5-4	TRBJ1-3	CASNSGTGVGNTIYF	TGTGCCAGCAACTCAGGGACAGGGGTCGGAAACACCATATATTTT
TRBD1	.	TRBV7-6	TRBJ2-1	CASSLGVTGGQGEQFF	TGTGCCAGCAGCTTAGGTGTCACAGGGGGTCAGGGTGAGCAGTTCTTC
.	.	TRBV9	TRBJ2-1	CASSVAFGTAIGNEQFF	TGTGCCAGCAGCGTAGCGTTCGGGACTGCGATAGGCAACGAGCAGTTCTTC
TRBD2	.	TRBV5-4	TRBJ2-5	CASSQRLAGGPGQETQYF	TGTGCCAGCAGCCAGCGACTAGCGGGGGGGCCAGGTCAAGAGACCCAGTACTTC
.	.	TRBV10-3	TRBJ1-5	CAIGANPNQPQHF	TGTGCCATCGGGGCTAACCCCAATCAGCCCCAGCATTTT
.	.	TRBV5-1	TRBJ1-5	CASSLELNQPQHF	TGCGCCAGCAGCTTGGAATTGAATCAGCCCCAGCATTTT
.	.	TRBV7-3	TRBJ1-2	CASSPRGRGNGYTF	TGTGCCAGCAGTCCTCGGGGTAGAGGAAATGGCTACACCTTC
TRBD1	.	TRBV2	TRBJ2-7	CASSPPGQGSYEQYF	TGTGCCAGCAGTCCCCCGGGACAGGGCTCCTACGAGCAGTACTTC
TRBD1	once	TRBV6-6	TRBJ2-7	CASSSGTGSYEQYF	TGTGCCAGCAGTTCCGGGACAGGGTCCTACGAGCAGTACTTC
TRBD1	.	TRBV4-1	TRBJ1-4	CASSQPPGQGQEKLFF	TGCGCCAGCAGCCAGCCCCCGGGACAGGGACAGGAAAAACTGTTTTTT
.	medium-sized	TRBV5-6	TRBJ1-1	CASTQWARLTEAFF	TGTGCCAGCACCCAGTGGGCGCGCCTCACTGAAGCTTTCTTT
.	.	TRBV18	TRBJ2-7	CASSPLTLGGQYF	TGTGCCAGCTCACCATTGACTTTGGGGGGGCAGTACTTC
TRBD1	few	TRBV4-1	TRBJ2-2	CASSQEGGSNTGELFF	TGCGCCAGCAGCCAAGAAGGGGGCTCGAACACCGGGGAGCTGTTTTTT
TRBD1	.	TRBV19	TRBJ1-5	CATRSGQVGNQPQHF	TGTGCCACCCGATCAGGACAGGTCGGGAATCAGCCCCAGCATTTT
TRBD2	.	TRBV11-2	TRBJ2-3	CASSSPLTAGGRTDTQYF	TGTGCCAGCAGCTCCCCCTTGACAGCGGGGGGGCGGACAGATACGCAGTATTTT
TRBD2	.	TRBV5-6	TRBJ2-7	CASTREGPTYEQYF	TGTGCCAGCACCAGGGAGGGGCCGACCTACGAGCAGTACTTC
.	.	TRBV11-2	TRBJ2-2	CASRAGAGELFF	TGTGCCAGCAGGGCAGGTGCCGGGGAGCTGTTTTTT
TRBD1	once	TRBV5-1	TRBJ1-6	CASSRAGDRGYSPLHF	TGCGCCAGCAGCAGAGCAGGGGACAGGGGGTACTCACCCCTCCACTTT
.	.	TRBV19	TRBJ2-6	CATKQSLTGANVLTF	TGTGCCACAAAACAGTCGTTAACTGGGGCCAACGTCCTGACTTTC
TRBD2	.	TRBV27	TRBJ2-7	CASSLVSGGSYEQYF	TGTGCCAGCAGTTTGGTAAGCGGGGGATCCTACGAGCAGTACTTC
.	.	TRBV19	TRBJ1-2	CASRRQEGGYTF	TGTGCCAGTAGACGACAGGAAGGCGGCTACACCTTC
.	.	TRBV21-1	TRBJ2-7	CASSKKWGHGSYEQYF	.
TRBD2	.	TRBV5-1	TRBJ2-5	CASSFGRMRYQETQYF	TGCGCCAGCAGCTTCGGGAGGATGAGGTACCAAGAGACCCAGTACTTC